Listed below are T cell receptor beta chains from one sample, sequenced in a study of blood T cell repertoires in COVID-19. Sequencing used immunoSEQ multiplex PCR; TCRdb keeps in-frame clones, though not all of them. The top ten hold approximately 5.1% of the sample, which has approximately 250,000 clones, 85% seen once. The sequenced material came from peripheral blood. The receptors stem from a man aged 50 to 60 with COVID-19, enrolled during active disease. CDR3s include the opening cysteine and the closing phenylalanine or tryptophan. Fields, in order: D gene, V gene, J gene, CDR3 DNA, CDR3 protein. A D gene is named only where the DNA matches it firmly.

TRBD2	TRBV19	TRBJ2-2	TGTGCCAGTAGTATTCCCCGACTAGCGGGGGGCCGGACCGGGGAGCTGTTTTTT	CASSIPRLAGGRTGELFF
TRBD2	TRBV7-6	TRBJ2-6	TGTGCCAGCAGCTTAGCGCTAGCGGGGGGGCCTGGGGCCAACGTCCTGACTTTC	CASSLALAGGPGANVLTF
TRBD2	TRBV3-1/TRBV3-2	TRBJ2-7	TGTGCCAGCAGCCGCGGACTAGCTAGGGACTACGAGCAGTACTTC	CASSRGLARDYEQYF
.	TRBV20-1	TRBJ2-7	TGCAGTGCTAGTCGGGCGGGAAACTACGAGCAGTACTTC	CSASRAGNYEQYF
TRBD2	TRBV24-1	TRBJ2-3	TGTGCCACCAGTGATTGGACTAGCGGGGGGCCTAGCACAGATACGCAGTATTTT	CATSDWTSGGPSTDTQYF
.	TRBV27	TRBJ2-7	TGTGCCAGCAGTAGATCCCAGCGGGCTCGATCCTACGAGCAGTACTTC	CASSRSQRARSYEQYF
TRBD1	TRBV5-8	TRBJ1-2	TGTGCCAGCAGCCGAATTCTCAGGGGGCTCGATGGCTACACCTTC	CASSRILRGLDGYTF
.	TRBV4-3	TRBJ2-1	TGCGCCAGCAGCCAATATCACAGTCCCCCCTACAATGAGCAGTTCTTC	CASSQYHSPPYNEQFF
TRBD1	TRBV6-5	TRBJ1-2	TGTGCCAGCCGGCAGGGGGCTGGTGGCTACACCTTC	CASRQGAGGYTF
.	TRBV5-1	TRBJ2-7	TGCGCCAGCAGCTTTACGGGTAGCTCCTACGAGCAGTACTTC	CASSFTGSSYEQYF
TRBD2	TRBV2	TRBJ2-7	TGTGCCAGCAGAACTAGCGGGGGGGCCCGAGAGCAGTACTTC	CASRTSGGAREQYF
TRBD1	TRBV7-8	TRBJ2-7	TGTGCCAGCAGCTTATCAACAGGGGGCTACGAGCAGTACTTC	CASSLSTGGYEQYF
.	TRBV7-3	TRBJ2-5	TGTGCCAGCAGCCGTGGGCAAGACGAGACCCAGTACTTC	CASSRGQDETQYF